This T cell receptor beta chain comes out of a study of blood T cell repertoires in COVID-19. Study background: PBMCs, B-cell-depleted T cells, or T cells provided the cDNA or gDNA that made up the material.

Germline loops: CDR1 LNHDA, CDR2 SQIVND (reference sequence). Trimming removed 4 bases at V and 11 bases at J, with 13 bases between. This CDR3 is 12 amino acids long. Membership in each cohort depended on participant-reported clinical history. This clone was seen only a few times. Authors' data handling: Amplification with reference gene primers provided the estimates of nucleated cell counts. Generated by immunoSEQ multiplex PCR, the TCRdb table keeps only in-frame clones and is missing some. Clone size and the V and J calls come from that table; the DNA yielded D and trimming. This table has some 320,000 clones, 85% appearing once.

This TCR was recovered from a woman aged 25-40 years who had been exposed to COVID-19. The sample taken for sequencing was PBMCs or T cells enriched from blood (not recorded which). The chain links TRBV19 to TRBJ2-3, with D tentatively TRBD2 (6 bases). CDR3: CASSTVRGGQYF. The CDR3 DNA reads as TGTGCCAGTAGTACCGTAAGGGGAGGGCAGTATTTT.